The T cell receptor (beta chain) under discussion was sequenced for a study of patients and donors after allogeneic stem cell transplantation. Trimming left V 0 bases short and J 8 bases short, with 11 bases between. This CDR3 region has 13 residues. The germline CDR1 and CDR2 sequences are SGHRS and YFSETQ. TCRdb reprocessed the RT-PCR reads with MiXCR, giving one entry per CDR3 protein. The sample holds roughly 41,000 distinct CDR3 sequences, about 31% seen once. Sequencing was performed on blood, either unsorted or a sorted T cell fraction (not recorded which). This clonotype was sampled from a human donor who was either an allogeneic HSCT recipient or a stem cell or donor lymphocyte infusion donor (not recorded which). It is not recorded whose cells these are; they may come from a transplant donor. J is TRBJ1-2 and V is TRBV5-1; tentatively, D is TRBD1 (5 bases). The chain's CDR3 is CASSLASREGYTF. The CDR3 DNA is TGCGCCAGCAGCTTGGCATCCAGGGAGGGCTACACCTTC.